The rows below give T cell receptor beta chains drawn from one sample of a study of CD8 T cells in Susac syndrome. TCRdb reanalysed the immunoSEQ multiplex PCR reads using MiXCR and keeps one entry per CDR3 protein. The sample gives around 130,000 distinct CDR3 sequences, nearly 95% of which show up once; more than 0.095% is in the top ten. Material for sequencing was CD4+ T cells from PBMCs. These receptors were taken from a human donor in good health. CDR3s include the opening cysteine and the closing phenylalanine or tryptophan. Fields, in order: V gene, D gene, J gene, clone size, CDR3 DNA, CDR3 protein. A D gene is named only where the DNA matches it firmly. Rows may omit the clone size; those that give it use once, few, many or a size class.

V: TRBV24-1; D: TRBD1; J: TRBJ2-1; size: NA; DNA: TGTGCCACCAGTGATCGGGACAGGGCGTCATACAATGAGCAGTTCTTC; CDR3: CATSDRDRASYNEQFF
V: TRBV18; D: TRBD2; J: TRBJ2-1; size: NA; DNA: TGTGCCAGCTCACCGGGGCGGGAGGAGCCGGGGCAGTTCTTC; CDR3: CASSPGREEPGQFF
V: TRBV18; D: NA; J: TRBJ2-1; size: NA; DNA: TGTGCCAGCTCACCAACACAACTTAAGGGGAGTCAAGAGCAGTTCTTC; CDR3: CASSPTQLKGSQEQFF
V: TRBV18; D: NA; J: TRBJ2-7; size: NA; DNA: TGTGCCAGCTCACCGGGGGGACGGTCCTACGAGCAGTACTTC; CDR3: CASSPGGRSYEQYF
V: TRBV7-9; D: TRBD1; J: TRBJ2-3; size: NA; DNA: TGTGCCAGCAGCTCTAGACAGGGTGGAAGCACAGATACGCAGTATTTT; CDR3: CASSSRQGGSTDTQYF
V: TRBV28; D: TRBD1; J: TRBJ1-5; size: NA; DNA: TGTGCCAGCAGTACGTCCCGGGACAGGGGGCAGGGGAGCAATCAGCCCCAGCATTTT; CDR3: CASSTSRDRGQGSNQPQHF
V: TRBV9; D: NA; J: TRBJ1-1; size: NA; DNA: TGTGCCAGCAGCGTAACCGGAACGAACACTGAAGCTTTCTTT; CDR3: CASSVTGTNTEAFF
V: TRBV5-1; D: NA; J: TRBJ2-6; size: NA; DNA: TGCGCCAGCAGCGCCAGGACTTCTGGGGCCAACGTCCTGACTTTC; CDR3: CASSARTSGANVLTF
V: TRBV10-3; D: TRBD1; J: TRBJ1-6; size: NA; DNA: TGTGCCATCCGGGGACAGAATAATTCACCCCTCCACTTT; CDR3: CAIRGQNNSPLHF
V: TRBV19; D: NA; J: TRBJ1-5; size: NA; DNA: TGTGCCAGTAGTGGTCAGTACAATCAGCCCCAGCATTTT; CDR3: CASSGQYNQPQHF
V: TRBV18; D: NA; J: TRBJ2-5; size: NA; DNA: TGTGCCAGCTCACCTCGATGGAGCGTCCAAGAGACCCAGTACTTC; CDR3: CASSPRWSVQETQYF
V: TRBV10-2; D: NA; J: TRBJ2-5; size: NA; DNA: TGCGCCAGCAGGCTAGCGGAGACCCAGTACTTC; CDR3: CASRLAETQYF
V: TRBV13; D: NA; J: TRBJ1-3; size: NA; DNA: TGTGCCAGCAGCTTAAGGAGAAACACCATATATTTT; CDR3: CASSLRRNTIYF
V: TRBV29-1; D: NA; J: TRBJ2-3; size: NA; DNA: TGCAGCGTCGCTTTTGGTACGCAGTATTTT; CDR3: CSVAFGTQYF
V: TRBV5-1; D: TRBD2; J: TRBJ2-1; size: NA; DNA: TGCGCCAGCAGCCTATGGACTAGCGGGAGAGGAGGTGAGCAGTTCTTC; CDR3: CASSLWTSGRGGEQFF
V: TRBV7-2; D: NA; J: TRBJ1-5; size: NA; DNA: TGTGCCAGCAGCCCCAAGACGGGGATTTGGGGCAATCAGCCCCAGCATTTT; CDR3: CASSPKTGIWGNQPQHF
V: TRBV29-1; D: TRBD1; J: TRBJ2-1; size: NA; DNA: TGCAGCGTGGCTAGTGGACAGGTCAATGAGCAGTTCTTC; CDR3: CSVASGQVNEQFF
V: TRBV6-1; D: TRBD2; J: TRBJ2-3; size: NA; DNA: TGTGCCAGCACTAGCGGGAGTCGGGTAAGGGGCACAGATACGCAGTATTTT; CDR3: CASTSGSRVRGTDTQYF
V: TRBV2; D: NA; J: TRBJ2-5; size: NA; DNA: TGTGCCAGCAGTGATAGGGGTCTAGCTCAAGAGACCCAGTACTTC; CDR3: CASSDRGLAQETQYF
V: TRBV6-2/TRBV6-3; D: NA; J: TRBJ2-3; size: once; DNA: TGTGCCAGCAGTCCTCCTGATCATACGCAGTATTTT; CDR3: CASSPPDHTQYF
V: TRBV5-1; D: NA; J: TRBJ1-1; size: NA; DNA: TGCGCCAGCAGCTTGGGGCAGGCGAACACTGAAGCTTTCTTT; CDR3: CASSLGQANTEAFF
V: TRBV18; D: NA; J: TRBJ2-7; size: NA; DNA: TGTGCCAGCTGGACCAGTAGCGGAGACTACGAGCAGTACTTC; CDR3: CASWTSSGDYEQYF
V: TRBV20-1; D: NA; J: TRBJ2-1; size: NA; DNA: TGCAGTGCTAGCGGGAACCCCACCTTC; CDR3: CSASGNPTF
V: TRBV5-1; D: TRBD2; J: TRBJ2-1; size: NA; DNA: TGCGCCAGCAGCACCCTTGGGGGGGGCAATGAGCAGTTCTTC; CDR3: CASSTLGGGNEQFF
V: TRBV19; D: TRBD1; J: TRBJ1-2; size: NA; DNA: TGTGCCAGTAGTCCACGGGACAGTCGGGGCTATGGCTACACCTTC; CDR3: CASSPRDSRGYGYTF
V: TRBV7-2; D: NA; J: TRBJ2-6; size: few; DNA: TGTGCCAGCAGCTTACTAGCAACTGGGGCCAACGTCCTGACTTTC; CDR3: CASSLLATGANVLTF
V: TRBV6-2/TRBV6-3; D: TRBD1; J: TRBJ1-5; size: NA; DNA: TGTGCCAGCAGAATAGGACAGGGGGGTCAGCCCCAGCATTTT; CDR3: CASRIGQGGQPQHF
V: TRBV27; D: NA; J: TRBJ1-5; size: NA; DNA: TGTGCCAGCAGTTTATCGACCGGCTCGGGGCCCCAGCATTTT; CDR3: CASSLSTGSGPQHF
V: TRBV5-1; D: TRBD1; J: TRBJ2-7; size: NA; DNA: TGCGCCAGCAGCCCCAAAGGGACAGGACCCTACGAGCAGTACTTC; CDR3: CASSPKGTGPYEQYF
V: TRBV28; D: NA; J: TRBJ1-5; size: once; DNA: TGTGCCACCTCGGCCGTTGGGCAGCCCCAGCATTTT; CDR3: CATSAVGQPQHF
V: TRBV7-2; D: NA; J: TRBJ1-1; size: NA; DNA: TGTGCCAGCAGCTTAGGGTTGGGGTCCACTGAAGCTTTCTTT; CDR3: CASSLGLGSTEAFF
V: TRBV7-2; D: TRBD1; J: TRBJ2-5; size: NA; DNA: TGTGCCAGCAGCCCCCCCACCGGGACAGGAGAGACCCAGTACTTC; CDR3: CASSPPTGTGETQYF
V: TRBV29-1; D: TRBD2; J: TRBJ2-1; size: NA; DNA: TGCAGCATTTCTAGCGGGAGAAATGAGCAGTTCTTC; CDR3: CSISSGRNEQFF
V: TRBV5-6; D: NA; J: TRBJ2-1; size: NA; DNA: TGTGCCAGCAGCTTGTCGGGACGGGGAGGGGGTAATGAGCAGTTCTTC; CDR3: CASSLSGRGGGNEQFF
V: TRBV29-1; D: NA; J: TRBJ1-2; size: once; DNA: TGCAGCGTTGAAGTAGGCCCAGGAAGTGGCTACACCTTC; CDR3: CSVEVGPGSGYTF
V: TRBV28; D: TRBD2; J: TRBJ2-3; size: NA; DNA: TGTGCCAGCAGTCCCCGGGACTTCGGGAGGTATACGCAGTATTTT; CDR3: CASSPRDFGRYTQYF
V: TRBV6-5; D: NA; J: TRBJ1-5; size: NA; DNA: TGTGCCAGCAGTCCAACAGGGTCCCGAGGTCAGCCCCAGCATTTT; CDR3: CASSPTGSRGQPQHF
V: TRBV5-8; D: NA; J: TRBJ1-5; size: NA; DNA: TGTGCCAGCAGGTGGGGGAGACAGCCCCAGCATTTT; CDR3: CASRWGRQPQHF
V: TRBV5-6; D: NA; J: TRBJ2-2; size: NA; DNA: TGTGCCAGCAGCTTGTGGGCAGGGACCGGGGAGCTGTTTTTT; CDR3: CASSLWAGTGELFF
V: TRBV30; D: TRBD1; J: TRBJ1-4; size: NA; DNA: TGTGCCTGGACCGCAAGGACAGGGGGCGTCTTGAGAAATGAAAAACTGTTTTTT; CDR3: CAWTARTGGVLRNEKLFF
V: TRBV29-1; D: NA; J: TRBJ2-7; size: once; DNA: TGCAGCGTCCGGACGGCCTCCTACGAGCAGTACTTC; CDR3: CSVRTASYEQYF